Below are 10 T cell receptor beta chains sequenced from a single sample in a study of lung T cells in sarcoidosis with Löfgren's syndrome. TCRdb independently ran MiXCR on the reads; one entry per CDR3 protein. In the table there are more than 50,000 distinct CDR3 sequences, around 20% of which are singletons. What was sequenced was CD4+ T cells from PBMCs. The receptors were sampled from a human donor with sarcoidosis (Löfgren's syndrome or another form), or a control subject (not recorded which).

On this clonotype: A read error is likely, as this CDR3 ends without the conserved phenylalanine or tryptophan. The genes are TRBV10-1 and TRBJ2-7; D is possibly TRBD1 (5 bases). CDR3 length: 14 residues. Germline V gene sequence: CDR1 WNHNN, CDR2 SYGVQD (reference sequence). In DNA form, the CDR3 reads TGCGCCAGCAGCAGGGTAGTTTTCTCCCACGAGCAGTACCTC. It translates to CASSRVVFSHEQYL.

In this sample, this clonotype turned up many times. The gene calls are TRBV6-6 and TRBJ2-1; perhaps TRBD2 as D (6 bases). Germline V CDR1 and CDR2: MNHNY, SVGAGI (reference sequence). The CDR3 runs to 12 residues. V was pared by 2 bases and J by 7 bases, with 6 bases between. CDR3 in DNA: TGTGCCAGCAGTTACGGGGGGAATGAGCAGTTCTTC. Its protein product is CASSYGGNEQFF.

This clonotype appeared a few times. This chain connects TRBV3-1 to TRBJ1-1; D is uncertain. In germline, CDR1 is LGHDT, CDR2 YNNKEL (reference sequence). The ends were cut back, 1 base at V and 1 base at J, with 4 bases in the middle. This CDR3 is 13 amino acids long. The CDR3: CASSQGPNTEAFF. The CDR3 DNA sequence: TGTGCCAGCAGCCAAGGCCCGAACACTGAAGCTTTCTTT.

This clonotype appeared a few times. The chain links TRBV5-1 to TRBJ2-6; unclear D gene. V lost 1 base, J lost 0 bases, and 5 bases lay in between. Germline V CDR1 and CDR2: SGHRS, YFSETQ. This CDR3 region has 15 residues. CDR3 region: CASSLPISGANVLTF. CDR3 coding DNA: TGCGCCAGCAGCTTGCCGATCTCTGGGGCCAACGTCCTGACTTTC.

The genes are TRBV12-3 or TRBV12-4 and TRBJ1-2; unclear D gene. V lost 4 bases and J 6 bases, leaving 18 bases between the germline ends. The CDR3 is made up of 15 amino acids. The CDR3 sequence: CASSSSEEMGNGYTF. CDR3 coding DNA: TGTGCCAGCAGTTCCTCAGAGGAGATGGGGAATGGCTACACCTTC.

Ten or more counts support this clonotype. The V call is TRBV25-1, the J call TRBJ1-2; 7 positions agree with TRBD1. CDR1 is MGHDK, CDR2 SYGVNS, per germline. V lost 5 bases to trimming and J lost 7 bases; unmatched junction nucleotides: 4. The CDR3 has 12 amino acids. The CDR3 region is CASSSTGFGYTF. CDR3 sequence (DNA): TGTGCCAGCAGTTCGACAGGGTTTGGCTACACCTTC.

This clonotype was recorded at least ten times. V usage is TRBV27 and J usage is TRBJ1-1, with TRBD1 as a possible D gene (5 bases). In germline, CDR1 is MNHEY, CDR2 SMNVEV (reference sequence). There are 16 residues in the CDR3. Trimming removed 3 bases from V and 2 bases from J, with 16 bases in between. The CDR3 loop is CASSFQPGRTNTEAFF. CDR3 coding DNA: TGTGCCAGCAGTTTCCAACCGGGACGGACTAACACTGAAGCTTTCTTT.

This clonotype was found many times. The chain couples TRBV7-2 to TRBJ2-3, with D tentatively TRBD1 (5 bases). The CDR3 extends over 14 amino acids. Trimming took off 5 bases at V and 2 bases at J, with 11 bases between the two ends. CDR1 is SGHTA and CDR2 is FQGNSA in the germline V gene. The CDR3 DNA reads as TGTGCCAGCAGCCTGCAACAGGTCACAGATACGCAGTATTTT. It yields the protein CASSLQQVTDTQYF. Together with reference TRBV7-2 and TRBJ2-3, the CDR3 gives the full variable domain: GAGVSQSPSNKVTEKGKDVELRCDPISGHTALYWYRQSLGQGLEFLIYFQGNSAPDKSGLPSDRFSAERTGGSVSTLTIQRTQQEDSAVYLCASSLQQVTDTQYFGPGTRLTVL.

This clonotype has at least ten counts. For the CDR3, the DNA is TGCAGTGCTAGCGTGGCTAGCGCTAAAAGAGGGTCGGAGACCCAGTACTTC. Translating it yields CSASVASAKRGSETQYF. This rearrangement joins TRBV20-1 to TRBJ2-5; D may be TRBD2 (6 bases). Trimming took off 3 bases at V and 5 bases at J, with 25 bases between the two ends. From germline, CDR1 is DFQATT and CDR2 SNEGSKA (reference sequence). There are 17 residues in the CDR3.

This clonotype was recorded at least ten times. The chain has TRBV27 and TRBJ1-4, with D possibly being TRBD1 (6 bases). The CDR3 loop spans 18 amino acids. Germline CDR1 MNHEY, CDR2 SMNVEV (reference sequence). The V gene lost 7 bases and the J gene lost 3 bases, with 24 bases spanning the gap. This CDR3 is CASTLRAQGFVPNEKLFF. The CDR3 DNA is TGTGCCAGCACCTTGAGGGCACAGGGTTTTGTGCCTAATGAAAAACTGTTTTTT.